The rows below give T cell receptor beta chains drawn from one sample of a study of cytomegalovirus exposure and HLA in healthy donors. The table came from immunoSEQ multiplex PCR; TCRdb's copy has only in-frame clones and leaves some out. Among about 130,000 clones, more than 65% were seen once, and the ten largest hold more than 4%. The sequenced sample was PBMCs. The source is a male donor in good health and CMV-seropositive. CDR3s include the opening cysteine and the closing phenylalanine or tryptophan. The order of the fields is J gene, V gene, clone size, D gene, CDR3 protein, CDR3 DNA. The D gene is left open where the match is weak. Expanded clones get a size class; other rows say once, few or many, or leave the size out.

TRBJ2-3,TRBV4-1,NA,TRBD2,CASSRAGATQYF,TGCGCCAGCAGTCGAGCGGGGGCTACGCAGTATTTT
TRBJ1-1,TRBV19,NA,NA,CASSPRGGNTEAFF,TGTGCCAGTAGTCCAAGAGGAGGGAACACTGAAGCTTTCTTT
TRBJ1-1,TRBV14,NA,NA,CASSRTGWTTEAFF,TGTGCCAGCAGCCGTACAGGGTGGACCACTGAAGCTTTCTTT
TRBJ1-5,TRBV7-9,NA,TRBD1,CASSSSPDRDWQPQHF,TGTGCCAGCAGCTCTAGCCCTGACAGGGACTGGCAGCCCCAGCATTTT
TRBJ1-4,TRBV21-1,few,NA,CASLIDEKLFF,TGTGCCAGCTTAATTGATGAAAAACTGTTTTTT
TRBJ2-7,TRBV7-9,NA,NA,CASSYPPRGSPYEQYF,TGTGCCAGCAGCTATCCACCCCGTGGGAGTCCCTACGAGCAGTACTTC
TRBJ2-2,TRBV28,NA,TRBD1,CASSSLRGTGELFF,TGTGCCAGCAGTTCCCTCAGGGGGACCGGGGAGCTGTTTTTT
TRBJ1-4,TRBV5-4,NA,NA,CASSPDRNEKLFF,TGTGCCAGCAGCCCGGACAGAAATGAAAAACTGTTTTTT
TRBJ1-1,TRBV6-5,NA,TRBD1,CASSRQGTEAFF,TGTGCCAGCAGCAGACAGGGAACCGAAGCTTTCTTT
TRBJ2-1,TRBV6-5,NA,TRBD2,CASSPSPGEAGLEFF,TGTGCCAGCAGCCCGTCCCCGGGAGAAGCGGGGTTGGAGTTCTTC
TRBJ2-7,TRBV5-4,NA,TRBD2,CASSTPTSDDEQYF,TGTGCCAGCAGCACACCAACTAGCGACGACGAGCAGTACTTC
TRBJ1-2,TRBV5-4,few,TRBD1,CASSRQGVYGYTF,TGTGCCAGCAGCCGACAGGGGGTCTATGGCTACACCTTC
TRBJ1-1,TRBV7-9,NA,TRBD1,CASSSLHRGMNTEAFF,TGTGCCAGCAGCTCTTTGCACAGGGGGATGAACACTGAAGCTTTCTTT
TRBJ1-1,TRBV27,NA,NA,CASSPGQINTEAFF,TGTGCCAGCAGTCCCGGACAGATAAACACTGAAGCTTTCTTT
TRBJ2-5,TRBV11-2,few,TRBD1,CASSLGGQQETQYF,TGTGCCAGCAGCTTAGGGGGACAGCAAGAGACCCAGTACTTC
TRBJ2-3,TRBV5-1,NA,TRBD1,CASSFPRDRGPDTQYF,TGCGCCAGCAGCTTTCCCCGGGACAGGGGGCCAGATACGCAGTATTTT
TRBJ2-2,TRBV10-3,NA,TRBD2,CAISTGLAGGPSTGELFF,TGTGCCATCAGTACGGGACTAGCGGGGGGGCCTAGCACCGGGGAGCTGTTTTTT
TRBJ2-7,TRBV5-6,NA,TRBD1,CASSLAETGSYEQYF,TGTGCCAGCAGCTTGGCCGAGACAGGGTCCTACGAGCAGTACTTC
TRBJ2-7,TRBV27,NA,TRBD1,CASRAIRDSPYEQYF,TGTGCCAGCAGGGCTATCCGGGACAGCCCCTACGAGCAGTACTTC
TRBJ2-4,TRBV5-6,once,TRBD1,CASSLGLNPGDSQYF,TGTGCCAGCAGCTTGGGACTTAATCCTGGGGACAGTCAGTACTTC
TRBJ1-6,TRBV7-9,NA,NA,CASSLWANSPLHF,TGTGCCAGCAGCTTATGGGCTAATTCACCCCTCCACTTT
TRBJ2-7,TRBV7-9,NA,NA,CASSSRQLGEQYF,TGTGCCAGCAGCTCCAGACAGTTGGGGGAGCAGTACTTC
TRBJ2-3,TRBV28,NA,NA,CASSFVGGLSGTDTQYF,TGTGCCAGCAGTTTTGTGGGAGGCCTCTCTGGCACAGATACGCAGTATTTT
TRBJ1-4,TRBV28,NA,TRBD1,CASIPSTGSEKLFF,TGTGCCAGCATCCCATCGACAGGGAGCGAAAAACTGTTTTTT
TRBJ2-1,TRBV9,NA,TRBD2,CASSVEREGVYNEQFF,TGTGCCAGCAGCGTAGAACGGGAGGGTGTCTACAATGAGCAGTTCTTC
TRBJ1-1,TRBV6-6,NA,NA,CASSYGLLTEAFF,TGTGCCAGCAGTTACGGACTCCTCACTGAAGCTTTCTTT
TRBJ1-2,TRBV10-3,NA,NA,CAIRPSGILAYGYTF,TGTGCCATCAGACCCTCCGGGATTTTGGCCTATGGCTACACCTTC
TRBJ2-7,TRBV5-8,NA,NA,CASSPRDTPSYEQYF,TGTGCCAGCAGCCCCCGGGACACCCCTTCCTACGAGCAGTACTTC
TRBJ2-1,TRBV19,few,TRBD2,CASSIESSGSYEQFF,TGTGCCAGTAGTATCGAGTCTAGCGGGAGTTATGAGCAGTTCTTC
TRBJ2-5,TRBV11-2,NA,TRBD2,CASSSFSGGGETQYF,TGTGCCAGCAGCTCCTTCAGCGGGGGCGGAGAGACCCAGTACTTC
TRBJ1-1,TRBV10-3,NA,TRBD1,CAISVQGTNTEAFF,TGTGCCATCAGTGTACAGGGGACGAACACTGAAGCTTTCTTT
TRBJ1-1,TRBV11-2,once,TRBD1,CASSLVGQGKMNTEAFF,TGTGCCAGCAGCTTAGTAGGACAGGGAAAGATGAACACTGAAGCTTTCTTT